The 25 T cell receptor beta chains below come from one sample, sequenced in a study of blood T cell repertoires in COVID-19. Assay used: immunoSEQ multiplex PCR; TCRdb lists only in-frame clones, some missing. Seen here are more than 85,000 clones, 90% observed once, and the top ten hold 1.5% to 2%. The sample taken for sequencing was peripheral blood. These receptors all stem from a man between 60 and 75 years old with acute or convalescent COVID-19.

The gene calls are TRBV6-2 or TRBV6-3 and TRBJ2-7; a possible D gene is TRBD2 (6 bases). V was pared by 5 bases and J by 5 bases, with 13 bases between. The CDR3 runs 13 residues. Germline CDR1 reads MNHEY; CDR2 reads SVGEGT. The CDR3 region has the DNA TGTGCCAGCAGTAGGTTTGGGGAGGACGAGCAGTACTTC. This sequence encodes CASSRFGEDEQYF.

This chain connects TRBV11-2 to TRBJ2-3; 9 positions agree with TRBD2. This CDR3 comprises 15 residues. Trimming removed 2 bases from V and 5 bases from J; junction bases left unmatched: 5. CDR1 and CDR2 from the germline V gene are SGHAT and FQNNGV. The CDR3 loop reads CASSLFSGRRDTQYF. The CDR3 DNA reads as TGTGCCAGCAGCTTATTCAGCGGGAGGAGAGATACGCAGTATTTT. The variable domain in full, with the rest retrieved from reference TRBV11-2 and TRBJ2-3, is EAGVAQSPRYKIIEKRQSVAFWCNPISGHATLYWYQQILGQGPKLLIQFQNNGVVDDSQLPKDRFSAERLKGVDSTLKIQPAKLEDSAVYLCASSLFSGRRDTQYFGPGTRLTVL.

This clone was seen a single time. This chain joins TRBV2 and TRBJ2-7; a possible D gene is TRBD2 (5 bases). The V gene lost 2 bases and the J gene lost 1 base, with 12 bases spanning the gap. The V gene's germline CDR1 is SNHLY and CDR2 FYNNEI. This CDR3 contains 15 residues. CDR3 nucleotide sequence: TGTGCCAGCAGTGAATGGTGGCGGGTATCCTACGAGCAGTACTTC. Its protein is CASSEWWRVSYEQYF.

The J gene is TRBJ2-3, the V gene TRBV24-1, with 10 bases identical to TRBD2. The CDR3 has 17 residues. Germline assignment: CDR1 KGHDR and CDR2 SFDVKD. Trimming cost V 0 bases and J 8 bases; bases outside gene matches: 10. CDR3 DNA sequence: TGTGCCACCAGTGATTTGAGCACTAGCGGGATTCATGGTACGCAGTATTTT. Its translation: CATSDLSTSGIHGTQYF.

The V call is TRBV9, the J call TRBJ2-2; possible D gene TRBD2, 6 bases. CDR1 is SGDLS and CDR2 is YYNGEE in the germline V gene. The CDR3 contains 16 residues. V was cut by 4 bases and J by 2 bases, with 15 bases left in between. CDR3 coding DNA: TGTGCCAGCAGCCCCTCCCTAGCGAGTAACACCGGGGAGCTGTTTTTT. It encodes CASSPSLASNTGELFF.

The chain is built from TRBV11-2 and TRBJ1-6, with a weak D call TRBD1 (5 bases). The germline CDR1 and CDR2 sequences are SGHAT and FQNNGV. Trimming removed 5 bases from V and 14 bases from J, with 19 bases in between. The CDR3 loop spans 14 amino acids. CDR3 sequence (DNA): TGTGCCAGCAGCCTCGCAGGGATACGGACGGCCCTCCACTTT. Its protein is CASSLAGIRTALHF.

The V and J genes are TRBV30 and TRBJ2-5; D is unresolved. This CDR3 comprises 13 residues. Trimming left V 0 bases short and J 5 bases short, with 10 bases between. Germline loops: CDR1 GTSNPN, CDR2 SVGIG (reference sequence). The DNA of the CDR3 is TGTGCCTGGAGTGTTAGCCGGGTTGAGACCCAGTACTTC. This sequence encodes CAWSVSRVETQYF.

The CDR3, as DNA: TGTGCCAGCAGTTTACCCGACACTGAAGCTTTCTTT. Translated, it gives CASSLPDTEAFF. V and J are TRBV12-3 or TRBV12-4 and TRBJ1-1, with D uncertain. The CDR3 totals 12 residues. The V end was cut by 2 bases, the J end by 3 bases, with 4 bases between.

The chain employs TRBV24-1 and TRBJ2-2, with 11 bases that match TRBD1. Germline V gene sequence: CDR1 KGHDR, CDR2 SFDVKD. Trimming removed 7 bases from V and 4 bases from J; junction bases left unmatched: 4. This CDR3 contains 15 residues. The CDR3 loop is CATRGTGGATGELFF. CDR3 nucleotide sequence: TGTGCCACCAGGGGGACAGGGGGGGCCACCGGGGAGCTGTTTTTT.

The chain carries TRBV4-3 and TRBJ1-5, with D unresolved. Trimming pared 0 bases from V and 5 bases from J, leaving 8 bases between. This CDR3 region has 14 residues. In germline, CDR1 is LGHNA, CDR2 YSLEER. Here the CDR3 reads CASSQDLEYQPQHF. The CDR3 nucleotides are TGCGCCAGCAGCCAAGATTTGGAGTATCAGCCCCAGCATTTT.

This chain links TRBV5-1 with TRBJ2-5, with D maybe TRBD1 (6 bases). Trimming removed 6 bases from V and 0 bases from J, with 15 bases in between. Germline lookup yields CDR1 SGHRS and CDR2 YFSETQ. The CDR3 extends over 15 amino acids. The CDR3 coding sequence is TGCGCCAGCACCGTCGAGGGGGACAACCAAGAGACCCAGTACTTC. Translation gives CASTVEGDNQETQYF.

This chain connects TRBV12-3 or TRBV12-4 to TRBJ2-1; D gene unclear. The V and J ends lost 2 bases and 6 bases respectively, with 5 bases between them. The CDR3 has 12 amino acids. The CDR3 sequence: CASSLFGNEQFF. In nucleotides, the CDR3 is TGTGCCAGCAGTTTATTCGGCAATGAGCAGTTCTTC.

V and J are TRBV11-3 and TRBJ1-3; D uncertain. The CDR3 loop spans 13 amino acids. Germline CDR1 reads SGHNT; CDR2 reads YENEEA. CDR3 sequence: CASRAGSGNTIYF. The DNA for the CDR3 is TGTGCTAGCCGGGCGGGCTCTGGAAACACCATATATTTT.

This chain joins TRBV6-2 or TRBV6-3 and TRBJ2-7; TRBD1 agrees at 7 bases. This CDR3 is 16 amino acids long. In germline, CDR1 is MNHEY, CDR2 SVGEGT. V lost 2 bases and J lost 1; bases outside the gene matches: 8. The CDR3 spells CASSYADRSPSYEQYF. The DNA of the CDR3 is TGTGCCAGCAGTTACGCGGACAGGAGCCCTTCCTACGAGCAGTACTTC.

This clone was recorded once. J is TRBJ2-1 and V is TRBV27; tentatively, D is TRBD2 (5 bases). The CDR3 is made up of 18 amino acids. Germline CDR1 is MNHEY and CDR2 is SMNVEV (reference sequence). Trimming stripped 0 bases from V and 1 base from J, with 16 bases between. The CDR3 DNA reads TGTGCCAGCAGTTTATCGGGCGGGTCCGGACCGTCCTACAATGAGCAGTTCTTC. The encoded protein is CASSLSGGSGPSYNEQFF.

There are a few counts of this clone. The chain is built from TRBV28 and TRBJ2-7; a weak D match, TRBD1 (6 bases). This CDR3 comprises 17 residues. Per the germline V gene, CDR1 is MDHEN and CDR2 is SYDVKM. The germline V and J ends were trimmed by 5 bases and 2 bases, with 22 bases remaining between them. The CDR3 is CASSPIFDRTATYEQYF. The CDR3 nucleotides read TGTGCCAGCAGTCCCATCTTCGACAGGACAGCTACCTACGAGCAGTACTTC.

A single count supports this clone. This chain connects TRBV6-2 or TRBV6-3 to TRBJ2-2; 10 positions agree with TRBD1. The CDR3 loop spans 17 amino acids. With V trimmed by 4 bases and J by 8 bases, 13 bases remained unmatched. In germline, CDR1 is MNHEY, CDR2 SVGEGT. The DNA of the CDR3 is TGTGCCAGCAGTTCGCGAGGACAGGGGGTGAGAATTGGGGAGCTGTTTTTT. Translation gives CASSSRGQGVRIGELFF.

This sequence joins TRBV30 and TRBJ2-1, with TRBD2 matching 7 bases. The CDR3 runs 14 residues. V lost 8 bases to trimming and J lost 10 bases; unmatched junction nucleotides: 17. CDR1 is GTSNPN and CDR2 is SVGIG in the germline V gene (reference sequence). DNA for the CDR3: TGTGCCCGCGGCGCCGGGACTACCCACACCGAGCAGTTCTTC. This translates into CARGAGTTHTEQFF. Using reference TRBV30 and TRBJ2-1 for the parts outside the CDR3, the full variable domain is SQTIHQWPATLVQPVGSPLSLECTVEGTSNPNLYWYRQAAGRGLQLLFYSVGIGQISSEVPQNLSASRPQDRQFILSSKKLLLSDSGFYLCARGAGTTHTEQFFGPGTRLTVL.

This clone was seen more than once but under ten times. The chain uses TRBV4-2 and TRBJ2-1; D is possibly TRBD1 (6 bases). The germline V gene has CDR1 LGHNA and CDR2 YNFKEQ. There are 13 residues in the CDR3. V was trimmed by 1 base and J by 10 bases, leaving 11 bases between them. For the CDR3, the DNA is TGTGCCAGCAGCCAAGTCTCTAGGGGGGAGCAGTTCTTC. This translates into CASSQVSRGEQFF.

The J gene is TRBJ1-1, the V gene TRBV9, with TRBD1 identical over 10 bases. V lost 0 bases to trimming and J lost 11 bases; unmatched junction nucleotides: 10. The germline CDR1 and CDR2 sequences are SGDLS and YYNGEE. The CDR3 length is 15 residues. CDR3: CASSVDGQGVSLAFF. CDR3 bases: TGTGCCAGCAGCGTAGACGGACAGGGGGTTTCCCTTGCTTTCTTT.

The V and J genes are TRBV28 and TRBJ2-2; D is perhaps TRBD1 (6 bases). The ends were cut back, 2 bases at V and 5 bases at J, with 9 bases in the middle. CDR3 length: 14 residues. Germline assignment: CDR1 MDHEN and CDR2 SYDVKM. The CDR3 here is CASSLTGRTGELFF. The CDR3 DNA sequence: TGTGCCAGCAGTTTAACAGGGCGAACCGGGGAGCTGTTTTTT.

The CDR3 here is CASLDRAKYNEQFF. The CDR3 coding sequence is TGTGCCAGCTTGGACAGGGCAAAATACAATGAGCAGTTCTTC. The chain has TRBV18 and TRBJ2-1; 8 nucleotides line up with TRBD1. This CDR3 contains 14 residues. After removal of 7 bases from V and 4 bases from J, the junction contained 6 bases not matched to a gene. Germline CDR1 reads KGHSH; CDR2 reads LQKENI.

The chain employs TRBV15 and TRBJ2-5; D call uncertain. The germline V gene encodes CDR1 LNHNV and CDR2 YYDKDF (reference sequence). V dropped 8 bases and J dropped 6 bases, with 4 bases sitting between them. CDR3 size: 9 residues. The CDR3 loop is CATYQTQYF. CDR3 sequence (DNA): TGTGCCACCTATCAGACCCAGTACTTC.

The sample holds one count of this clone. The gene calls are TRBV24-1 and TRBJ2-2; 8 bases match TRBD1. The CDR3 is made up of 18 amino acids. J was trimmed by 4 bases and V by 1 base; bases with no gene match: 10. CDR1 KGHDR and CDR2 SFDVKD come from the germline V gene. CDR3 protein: CATSDFHNAGGPTGELFF. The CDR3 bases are TGTGCCACCAGTGATTTCCACAACGCAGGGGGCCCCACCGGGGAGCTGTTTTTT.

CDR3 coding DNA: TGCGCCAGCAGCCAAGATAGGTTGACAGGGGGTGGGTACAATGAGCAGTTCTTC. It yields the protein CASSQDRLTGGGYNEQFF. The gene calls are TRBV4-1 and TRBJ2-1; 9 positions match TRBD1. This CDR3 contains 18 residues. CDR1 is MGHRA, CDR2 YSYEKL, per germline. V trimming: 0 bases; J trimming: 4 bases; junction bases outside the gene matches: 10.